This T cell receptor (beta chain) was sequenced in a study of blood T cell repertoires in COVID-19. Study-wide background: COVID-19 samples collected from the United States, Italy and Spain covered acute and convalescent phases.

Per the original methods: Reference gene primer amplification yielded estimated nucleated cell counts. Only in-frame clones appear in the TCRdb table, and some are missing; sequencing was by immunoSEQ multiplex PCR. V and J calls and clone size come straight from that table; D and trimming were deduced from the DNA. The sample has approximately 75,000 clones, around 82% seen once. This clone was recorded only once. The length of the CDR3 is 15 residues. The V and J ends lost 5 bases and 0 bases respectively, with 10 bases between them. CDR1 and CDR2 (germline): KGHDR, SFDVKD. The clonotype comes from a human donor in a cohort sampled during active COVID-19. Material: peripheral blood. V usage is TRBV24-1 and J usage is TRBJ1-5; tentatively, D is TRBD1 (5 bases). CDR3: CATSAGGHSNQPQHF. CDR3 nucleotides: TGTGCCACCAGTGCGGGGGGTCATAGCAATCAGCCCCAGCATTTT.